This T cell receptor (beta chain) is drawn from a study of CD8+CD57+ T cells in acquired aplastic anemia. Regarding the study as a whole: In CD8+ cells, Simpson's diversity showed no significant difference between patients and controls.

For CDR3 and TCR beta VDJ profiling, genomic DNA was the template used. TCRdb reanalysed the reads using MiXCR and keeps one entry per CDR3 protein. The profile covers some 150,000 distinct CDR3 sequences, with over 70% appearing a single time and about 50% taken by the ten largest. Patients sequenced had flow cytometry evidence of CD8+CD57+ cell expansion. About this clonotype: Its antigen remains unidentified.

Sequencing was carried out using sorted CD4+, CD8+, or CD8+CD57+ T cells (not recorded which) from PBMCs. The receptor was derived from a human donor with aplastic anemia.

The CDR3 here is CASTERGGRADTQYF. CDR3 in DNA: TGTGCCAGCACCGAGAGGGGGGGCAGGGCAGATACGCAGTATTTT. This sequence joins TRBV9 and TRBJ2-3; D might be TRBD2 (7 bases). CDR1 is SGDLS, CDR2 YYNGEE, per germline. V was pared by 6 bases and J by 4 bases, with 18 bases between. The CDR3 runs to 15 residues.